A selection of T cell receptor beta chains follows, all from one sample in a study of blood T cell repertoires in COVID-19. The data were produced by immunoSEQ multiplex PCR, yet TCRdb's version contains in-frame clones alone and is incomplete. The sample has a few hundred thousand clones, 70% to 90% seen once. Sequencing was carried out using peripheral blood. These receptors were collected from a woman in her thirties who had recovered from COVID-19. The CDR3 runs from the conserved cysteine through the conserved F or W. The D gene is left open where the match is weak. Clone size appears in some rows only: once, few, many, or a class for an expanded clone.

V gene	J gene	D gene	clone size	CDR3 DNA	CDR3 protein
TRBV2	TRBJ2-7	NA	NA	TGTGCCAGCAGTGAATTCCAGGGGATCAACGAGCAGTACTTC	CASSEFQGINEQYF
TRBV28	TRBJ1-1	NA	few	TGTGCCAGCACTCGGATTCGGGGGGCGAATGAAGCTTTCTTT	CASTRIRGANEAFF
TRBV23-1	TRBJ2-1	NA	NA	TGCGCCAGCAGTCCCTTGCTCAGGTTCGGTGAGCAGTTCTTC	CASSPLLRFGEQFF
TRBV2	TRBJ1-4	NA	NA	TGTGCCAGCAGTGAAAGCGAGCTGCTTGATGAAAAACTGTTTTTT	CASSESELLDEKLFF
TRBV28	TRBJ2-2	NA	NA	TGTGCCAGCAGTTTAGCACGGGTTCCGAACACCGGGGAGCTGTTTTTT	CASSLARVPNTGELFF
TRBV20-1	TRBJ1-6	TRBD1	NA	TGCAGTGCTGGTGACAGGGGGCAAAATTCACCCCTCCACTTT	CSAGDRGQNSPLHF
TRBV6-2/TRBV6-3	TRBJ2-3	NA	NA	TGTGCCAGCAGCTACTTCAGTACCGGGTTGGGCACAGATACGCAGTATTTT	CASSYFSTGLGTDTQYF
TRBV19	TRBJ1-5	NA	few	TGTGCCAGTAGTATCCCCCAGGACAATCAGCCCCAGCATTTT	CASSIPQDNQPQHF
TRBV19	TRBJ1-1	NA	NA	TGTGCCAGTAGTAGGCCTAACAGGGCAGCCACTGAAGCTTTCTTT	CASSRPNRAATEAFF
TRBV21-1	TRBJ2-7	NA	NA	TGTGCCAGCAGCAAATCGGCTAGCGGGAGCCCGTGGGAGCAGTACTTC	CASSKSASGSPWEQYF
TRBV30	TRBJ1-6	NA	NA	TGTGCCTGGAGGGCCGAGGTAGCTTCACCCCTCCACTTT	CAWRAEVASPLHF
TRBV4-1	TRBJ2-7	NA	NA	TGCGCCAGCAGCCAAACTAGAGCCAACGAGCAGTACTTC	CASSQTRANEQYF
TRBV27	TRBJ2-7	NA	NA	TGTGCCAGCAAACCAGGACTCCCTGGCGAGCAGTACTTC	CASKPGLPGEQYF
TRBV7-2	TRBJ2-3	NA	NA	TGTGCCAGCAGCTACTCAGATACGCAGTATTTT	CASSYSDTQYF
TRBV30	TRBJ2-7	TRBD1	NA	TGTGCCTGGAGGGGGGACAGGGTAGACGAGCAGTACTTC	CAWRGDRVDEQYF
TRBV7-2	TRBJ2-7	NA	NA	TGTGCCAGCAGCACAGGGGGGGGGAGAAAGTACGAGCAGTACTTC	CASSTGGGRKYEQYF
TRBV21-1	TRBJ1-2	NA	NA	TGTGCCAGCAGCAAAGGACAGGTGAACTATGGCTACACCTTC	CASSKGQVNYGYTF
TRBV5-4	TRBJ1-2	NA	NA	TGTGCCAGCAGCCCAGGGAATGGCTACACCTTC	CASSPGNGYTF
TRBV19	TRBJ2-2	NA	NA	TGTGCCAGTAGTATTAGGCGGAACGGGGAGCTGTTTTTT	CASSIRRNGELFF
TRBV24-1	TRBJ2-1	NA	NA	TGTGCCACCGCAAACGGGGATAGGGGGTTCGATGAGCAGTTCTTC	CATANGDRGFDEQFF
TRBV7-2	TRBJ2-1	TRBD1	NA	TGTGCCAGCAGCTTAGCCAGGGGGACTGAGCAGTTCTTC	CASSLARGTEQFF
TRBV27	TRBJ2-5	TRBD2	NA	TGTGCCAGCAGTCCTATGGAGGGACTAGCAGGGCAAGAGACCCAGTACTTC	CASSPMEGLAGQETQYF
TRBV27	TRBJ2-2	NA	NA	TGTGCCAGCAGTGTCGCAGGTGTGTTCACCGGGGAGCTGTTTTTT	CASSVAGVFTGELFF
TRBV2	TRBJ1-1	NA	NA	TGTGCCAGCAGTGAGGAGGGAGGGACCACTGAAGCTTTCTTT	CASSEEGGTTEAFF
TRBV25-1	TRBJ2-1	TRBD2	once	TGTGCCAGCGGACTAGCGGGACAGAATGAGCAGTTCTTC	CASGLAGQNEQFF
TRBV7-9	TRBJ2-7	TRBD1	NA	TGTGCCAGCAGCCTGGGACAGGGTAGTTTCTACGAGCAGTACTTC	CASSLGQGSFYEQYF
TRBV29-1	TRBJ1-1	NA	once	TGCAGCGTGGCGGGGTTAGGGTATGAAGCTTTCTTT	CSVAGLGYEAFF
TRBV5-4	TRBJ2-3	TRBD1	NA	TGTGCCAGCAGCACAGGGGGAACTTCGACAGATACGCAGTATTTT	CASSTGGTSTDTQYF
TRBV27	TRBJ2-7	NA	NA	TGTGCCAGCAGTACCACTCCAGGGCCGAGCTACGAGCAGTACTTC	CASSTTPGPSYEQYF
TRBV7-9	TRBJ1-2	NA	NA	TGTGCCAGCAGCTTAGTCGGGGAAGCCTATGGCTACACCTTC	CASSLVGEAYGYTF
TRBV27	TRBJ2-7	TRBD2	NA	TGTGCCAGCAGCGCGGCCGGGACTAGCTCCTACGAGCAGTACTTC	CASSAAGTSSYEQYF
TRBV4-1	TRBJ1-5	NA	NA	TGCGCCAGCAGCCAAGATCCCGCTAACCCATACAATCAGCCCCAGCATTTT	CASSQDPANPYNQPQHF
TRBV18	TRBJ2-5	TRBD2	NA	TGTGCCAGCTCACAACTCCTGACTAGCGGCCAAGAGACCCAGTACTTC	CASSQLLTSGQETQYF
TRBV7-9	TRBJ1-2	NA	NA	TGTGCCAGCAGCGATAATAGCGGATTCTATGGCTACACCTTC	CASSDNSGFYGYTF
TRBV7-2	TRBJ2-7	NA	NA	TGTGCCAGCAGTCGGGGGAGGGGGGAAAGCTACGAGCAGTACTTC	CASSRGRGESYEQYF
TRBV5-4	TRBJ2-1	TRBD2	NA	TGTGCCAGCAGCTTGGCCAGGGAGGCGGGAGACGATGAGCAGTTCTTC	CASSLAREAGDDEQFF
TRBV27	TRBJ2-3	TRBD2	once	TGTGCCAGCAGTCCTCGGGAGGCAGATACGCAGTATTTT	CASSPREADTQYF
TRBV5-5	TRBJ2-7	NA	NA	TGTGCCAGCAGCTTGGAAGGAGGCGGAACCTACGAGCAGTACTTC	CASSLEGGGTYEQYF
TRBV4-3	TRBJ2-3	TRBD2	NA	TGCGCCAGCAGCCAAGATTTAACTAGCGGGAGGGCCGGGGATACGCAGTATTTT	CASSQDLTSGRAGDTQYF
TRBV29-1	TRBJ2-5	NA	NA	TGCAGCGTTCTCTCAGGGGAAACCCAGTACTTC	CSVLSGETQYF
TRBV4-1	TRBJ2-2	TRBD2	NA	TGCGCCAGCAGCCTGGCGGGAGGTCGGGTCACCGGGGAGCTGTTTTTT	CASSLAGGRVTGELFF
TRBV7-9	TRBJ2-3	NA	NA	TGTGCCAGCAGCTTAGGCCCGGGTCTACTCCTTAGCACAGATACGCAGTATTTT	CASSLGPGLLLSTDTQYF
TRBV5-4	TRBJ2-7	NA	NA	NA	CASSLGGVAGGAYF
TRBV7-8	TRBJ1-6	NA	NA	TGTGCCAGCAGCTTCGGGGAGGACCCCTATAATTCACCCCTCCACTTT	CASSFGEDPYNSPLHF
TRBV2	TRBJ2-4	NA	NA	TGTGCCAGAAACGACCAGGACAAAAACATTCAGTACTTC	CARNDQDKNIQYF
TRBV9	TRBJ1-2	NA	NA	TGTGCCAGCACCCGAGGGATGGGAAACTATGGCTACACCTTC	CASTRGMGNYGYTF
TRBV27	TRBJ2-1	NA	NA	TGTGCCAGCAGTTCCGGGTTCAACAATGAGCAGTTCTTC	CASSSGFNNEQFF
TRBV7-2	TRBJ2-3	TRBD2	NA	TGTGCCAGCAGCTTACTAGCGGGGGGGATCACAGATACGCAGTATTTT	CASSLLAGGITDTQYF